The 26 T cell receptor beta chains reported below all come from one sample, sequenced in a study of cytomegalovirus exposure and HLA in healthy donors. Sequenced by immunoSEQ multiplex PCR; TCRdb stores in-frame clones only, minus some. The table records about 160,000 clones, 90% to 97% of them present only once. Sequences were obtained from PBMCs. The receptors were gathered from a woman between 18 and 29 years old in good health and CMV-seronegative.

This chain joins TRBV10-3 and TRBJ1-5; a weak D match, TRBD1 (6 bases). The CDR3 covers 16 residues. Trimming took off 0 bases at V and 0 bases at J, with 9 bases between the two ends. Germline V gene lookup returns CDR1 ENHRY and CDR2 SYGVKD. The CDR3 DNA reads TGTGCCATCAGTGAGTCGTTGGGGGCTAGCAATCAGCCCCAGCATTTT. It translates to CAISESLGASNQPQHF.

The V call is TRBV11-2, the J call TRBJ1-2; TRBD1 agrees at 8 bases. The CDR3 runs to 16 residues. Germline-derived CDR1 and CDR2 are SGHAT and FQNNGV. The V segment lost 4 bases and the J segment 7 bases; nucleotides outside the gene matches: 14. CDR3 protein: CASSSTYRDRRSGYTF. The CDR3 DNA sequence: TGTGCCAGCAGCTCGACCTACCGGGACAGGAGATCTGGCTACACCTTC.

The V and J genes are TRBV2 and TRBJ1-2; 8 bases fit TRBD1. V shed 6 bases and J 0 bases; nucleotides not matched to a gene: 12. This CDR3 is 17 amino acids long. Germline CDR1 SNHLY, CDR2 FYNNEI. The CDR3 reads CASRPVKDRETNYGYTF. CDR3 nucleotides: TGTGCCAGCAGGCCCGTTAAGGACAGGGAAACTAACTATGGCTACACCTTC.

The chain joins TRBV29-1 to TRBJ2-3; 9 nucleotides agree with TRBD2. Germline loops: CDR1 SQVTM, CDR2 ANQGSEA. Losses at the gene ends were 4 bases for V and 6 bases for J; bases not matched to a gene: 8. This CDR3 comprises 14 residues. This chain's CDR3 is CSVVGRGGIDTQYF. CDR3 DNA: TGCAGCGTTGTTGGGCGGGGGGGGATTGATACGCAGTATTTT.

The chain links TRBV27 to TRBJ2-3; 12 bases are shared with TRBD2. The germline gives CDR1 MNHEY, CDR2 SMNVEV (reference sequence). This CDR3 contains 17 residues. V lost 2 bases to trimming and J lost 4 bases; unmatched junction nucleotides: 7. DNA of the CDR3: TGTGCCAGCAGTTTACCAGGACTAGCGGGGAAATCAGATACGCAGTATTTT. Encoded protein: CASSLPGLAGKSDTQYF.

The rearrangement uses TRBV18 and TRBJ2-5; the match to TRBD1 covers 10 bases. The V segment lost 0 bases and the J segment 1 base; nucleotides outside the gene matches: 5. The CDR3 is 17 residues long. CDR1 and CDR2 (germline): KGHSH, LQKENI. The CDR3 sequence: CASSPPRTGGLQETQYF. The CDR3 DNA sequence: TGTGCCAGCTCACCACCGCGGACAGGGGGGCTCCAAGAGACCCAGTACTTC.

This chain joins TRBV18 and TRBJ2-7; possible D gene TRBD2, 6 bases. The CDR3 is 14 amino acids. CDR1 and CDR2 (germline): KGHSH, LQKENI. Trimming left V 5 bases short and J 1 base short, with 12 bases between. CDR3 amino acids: CASSERDLSYEQYF. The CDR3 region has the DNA TGTGCCAGCTCAGAACGGGACTTATCCTACGAGCAGTACTTC.

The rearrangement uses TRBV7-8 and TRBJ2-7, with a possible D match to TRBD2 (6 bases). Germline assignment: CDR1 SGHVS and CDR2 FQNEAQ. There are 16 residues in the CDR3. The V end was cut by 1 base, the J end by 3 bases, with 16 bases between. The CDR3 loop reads CASSLVWEVGVYEQYF. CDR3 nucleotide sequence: TGTGCCAGCAGCTTAGTCTGGGAGGTCGGGGTCTACGAGCAGTACTTC.

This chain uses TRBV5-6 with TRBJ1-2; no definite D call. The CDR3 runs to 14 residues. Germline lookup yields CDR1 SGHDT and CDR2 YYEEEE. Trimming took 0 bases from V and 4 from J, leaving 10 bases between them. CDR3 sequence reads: CASSLVEGIYGYTF. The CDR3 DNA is TGTGCCAGCAGCTTGGTGGAGGGCATCTATGGCTACACCTTC.

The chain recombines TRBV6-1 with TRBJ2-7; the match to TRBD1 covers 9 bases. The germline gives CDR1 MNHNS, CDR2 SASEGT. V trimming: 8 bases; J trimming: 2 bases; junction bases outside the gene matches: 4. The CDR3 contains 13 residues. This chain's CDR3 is CASYRQGAYEQYF. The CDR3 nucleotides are TGTGCCAGCTATCGACAGGGGGCCTACGAGCAGTACTTC.

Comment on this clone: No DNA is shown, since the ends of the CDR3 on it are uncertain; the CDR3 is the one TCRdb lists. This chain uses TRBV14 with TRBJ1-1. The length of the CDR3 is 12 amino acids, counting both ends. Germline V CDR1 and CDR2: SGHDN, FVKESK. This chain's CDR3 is CASSQGTVKLSF.

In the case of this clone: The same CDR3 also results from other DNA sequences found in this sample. The CDR3 here is CASSLAGDYGYTF. CDR3 in DNA: TGTGCCAGCAGCTTAGCAGGGGACTATGGCTACACCTTC. J is TRBJ1-2 and V is TRBV7-9; possibly TRBD1 for D (5 bases). Germline V gene data show CDR1 as SEHNR and CDR2 as FQNEAQ (reference sequence). There are 13 residues in the CDR3. V lost 0 bases to trimming and J lost 3 bases, with 5 bases between them.

The DNA of the CDR3 is TGTGCCAGCAGCACGACAGGGGTTTCACCCCTCCACTTT. It encodes CASSTTGVSPLHF. The chain links TRBV9 to TRBJ1-6, with 8 bases matching TRBD1. The junction had 3 bases not matched to a gene; V was cut back by 4 bases and J by 9 bases. This CDR3 spans 13 amino acids. Germline V gene sequence: CDR1 SGDLS, CDR2 YYNGEE.

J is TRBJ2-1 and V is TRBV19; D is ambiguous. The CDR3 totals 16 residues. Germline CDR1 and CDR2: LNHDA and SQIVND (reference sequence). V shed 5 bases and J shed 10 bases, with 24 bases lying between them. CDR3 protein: CASSRNDGALGWEQFF. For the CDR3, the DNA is TGTGCCAGTAGTCGCAATGACGGAGCTCTCGGGTGGGAGCAGTTCTTC. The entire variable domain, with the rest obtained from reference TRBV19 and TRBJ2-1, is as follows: DGGITQSPKYLFRKEGQNVTLSCEQNLNHDAMYWYRQDPGQGLRLIYYSQIVNDFQKGDIAEGYSVSREKKESFPLTVTSAQKNPTAFYLCASSRNDGALGWEQFFGPGTRLTVL.

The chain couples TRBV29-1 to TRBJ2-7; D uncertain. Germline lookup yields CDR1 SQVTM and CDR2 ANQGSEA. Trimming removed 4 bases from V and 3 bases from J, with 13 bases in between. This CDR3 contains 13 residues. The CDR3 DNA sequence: TGCAGCGTTGTTGGAGAGGTGGGCTACGAGCAGTACTTC. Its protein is CSVVGEVGYEQYF.

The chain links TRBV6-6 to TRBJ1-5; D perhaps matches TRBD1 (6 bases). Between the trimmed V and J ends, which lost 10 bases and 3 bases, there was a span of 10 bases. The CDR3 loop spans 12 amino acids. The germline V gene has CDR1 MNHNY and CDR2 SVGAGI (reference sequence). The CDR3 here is CATGTPNQPQHF. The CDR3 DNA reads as TGTGCCACCGGGACACCCAATCAGCCCCAGCATTTT.

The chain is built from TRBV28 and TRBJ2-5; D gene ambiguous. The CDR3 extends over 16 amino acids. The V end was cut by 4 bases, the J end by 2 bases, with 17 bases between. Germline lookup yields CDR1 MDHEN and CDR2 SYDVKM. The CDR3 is CASSSRPLVLQETQYF. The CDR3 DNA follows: TGTGCCAGCAGTTCCCGACCCCTCGTACTACAAGAGACCCAGTACTTC.

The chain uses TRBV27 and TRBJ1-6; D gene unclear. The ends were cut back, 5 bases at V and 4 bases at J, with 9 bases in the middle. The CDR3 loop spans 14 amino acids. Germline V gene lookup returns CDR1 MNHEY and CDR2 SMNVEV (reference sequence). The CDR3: CASSNRGYNSPLHF. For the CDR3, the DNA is TGTGCCAGCAGTAACCGGGGTTATAATTCACCCCTCCACTTT.

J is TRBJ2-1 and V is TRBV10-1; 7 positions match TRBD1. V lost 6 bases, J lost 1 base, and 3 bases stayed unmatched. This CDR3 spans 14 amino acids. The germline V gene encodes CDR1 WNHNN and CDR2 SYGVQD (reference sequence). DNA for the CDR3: TGCGCCAGCAGAGGGACAGAATCCTACAATGAGCAGTTCTTC. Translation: CASRGTESYNEQFF.

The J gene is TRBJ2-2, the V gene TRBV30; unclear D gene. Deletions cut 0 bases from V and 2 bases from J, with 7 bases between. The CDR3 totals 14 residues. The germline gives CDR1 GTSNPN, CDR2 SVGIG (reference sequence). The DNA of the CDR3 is TGTGCCTGGAGTGTACAAGTTAACACCGGGGAGCTGTTTTTT. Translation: CAWSVQVNTGELFF.

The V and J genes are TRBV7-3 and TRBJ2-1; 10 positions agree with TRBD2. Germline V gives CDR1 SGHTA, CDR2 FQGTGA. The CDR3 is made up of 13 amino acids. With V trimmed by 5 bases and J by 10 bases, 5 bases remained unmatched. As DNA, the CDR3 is TGTGCCAGCAGCCACCCGACTAGCGGGGAGCAGTTCTTC. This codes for CASSHPTSGEQFF.

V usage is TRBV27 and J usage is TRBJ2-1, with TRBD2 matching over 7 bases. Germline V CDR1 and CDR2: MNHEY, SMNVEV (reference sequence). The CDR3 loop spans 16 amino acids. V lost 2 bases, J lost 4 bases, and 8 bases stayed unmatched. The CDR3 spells CASSLNGGLLYNEQFF. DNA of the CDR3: TGTGCCAGCAGTTTAAACGGGGGACTACTGTACAATGAGCAGTTCTTC.

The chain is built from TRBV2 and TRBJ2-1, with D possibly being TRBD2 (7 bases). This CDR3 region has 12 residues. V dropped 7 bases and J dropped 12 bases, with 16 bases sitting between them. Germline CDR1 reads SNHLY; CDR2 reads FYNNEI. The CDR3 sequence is CASNREGFGQFF. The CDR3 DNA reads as TGTGCCAGCAACAGGGAGGGTTTTGGGCAGTTCTTC.

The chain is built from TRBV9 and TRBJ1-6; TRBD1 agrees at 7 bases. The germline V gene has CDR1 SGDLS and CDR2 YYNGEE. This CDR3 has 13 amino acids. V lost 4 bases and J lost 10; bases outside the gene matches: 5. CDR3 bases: TGTGCCAGCAGCCCAGGGGGAAGGTCACCCCTCCACTTT. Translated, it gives CASSPGGRSPLHF.

The CDR3 loop is CAIAVPTDYEQYF. The CDR3 DNA sequence: TGTGCCATCGCTGTTCCGACAGACTACGAGCAGTACTTC. This chain joins TRBV10-3 and TRBJ2-7; a weak D match, TRBD1 (5 bases). Germline CDR1 reads ENHRY; CDR2 reads SYGVKD. V was trimmed by 8 bases and J by 3 bases, leaving 14 bases between them. The CDR3 runs to 13 residues.

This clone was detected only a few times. The CDR3 DNA sequence: TGCGCCAGCAGCCTAGGGACAGGGGTGGGTAATGAGCAGTTCTTC. Its protein is CASSLGTGVGNEQFF. V is TRBV5-1 and J is TRBJ2-1, with 10 bases fitting TRBD1. The CDR3 is 15 residues long. V lost 4 bases, J lost 7 bases, and 8 bases stayed unmatched. CDR1 is SGHRS, CDR2 YFSETQ, per germline.